Listed here are 3 T cell receptor beta chains from one sample, sequenced in a study of shared clonotypes between healthy human individuals. Libraries were prepared by immunoSEQ multiplex PCR; TCRdb keeps only in-frame clonotypes and omits some of them. Of approximately 640,000 clones in the sample, less than 95% were seen once. Sample: memory CD8+ T cells from PBMCs. Subset given: CD45RO+ cells pooled with CCR7-negative TemRA cells. The receptor source for this set is a man between 18 and 35 years old in good health. Some clones in this sample may be carry-over from other donors' samples.

The rearrangement joins TRBV7-8 to TRBJ1-2, with 11 bases matching TRBD1. The germline CDR1 and CDR2 sequences are SGHVS and FQNEAQ. The CDR3 length is 14 residues. J was trimmed by 6 bases and V by 7 bases; bases with no gene match: 7. In DNA, the CDR3 is TGTGCCAGCAACCGACCGGGACAGGGGGATGGCTACACCTTC. Encoded protein: CASNRPGQGDGYTF.

The CDR3 reads CASSSTGEWGTDTQYF. DNA of the CDR3: TGTGCCAGCAGCTCGACAGGGGAATGGGGCACAGATACGCAGTATTTT. This chain joins TRBV7-3 and TRBJ2-3; 8 nucleotides align to TRBD1. The ends lost 4 bases at V and 1 base at J; junction bases unmatched: 7. This CDR3 has 16 residues. CDR1 SGHTA and CDR2 FQGTGA come from the germline V gene.

This chain uses TRBV7-9 with TRBJ1-5; D may be TRBD1 (6 bases). There are 13 residues in the CDR3. The V end lost 7 bases, the J end lost 10 bases, and 17 bases lay between the germline ends. CDR1 SEHNR and CDR2 FQNEAQ come from the germline V gene (reference sequence). The CDR3 region is CASTHPQGGPQHF. Written as DNA, the CDR3 is TGTGCCAGCACCCACCCCCAAGGGGGACCCCAGCATTTT. The full variable domain, its missing parts supplied by reference TRBV7-9 and TRBJ1-5, is DTGVSQNPRHKITKRGQNVTFRCDPISEHNRLYWYRQTLGQGPEFLTYFQNEAQLEKSRLLSDRFSAERPKGSFSTLEIQRTEQGDSAMYLCASTHPQGGPQHFGDGTRLSIL.